These 14 T cell receptor beta chains were sequenced from one sample in a study of OX40 agonist ivuxolimab in advanced cancers. Some clones are missing from TCRdb's copy, which holds only in-frame ones; the method was immunoSEQ multiplex PCR. The sample lists under 100,000 clones, roughly 90% occurring once. The input for sequencing was CD4+ or CD8+ T cells sorted from blood, taken in a trial of the OX40 agonist ivuxolimab. The receptor source for this set is an adult with an advanced solid tumor such as melanoma, head and neck, liver or kidney cancer.

The CDR3 DNA reads as TGTGCCAGCAGCTTAATGCCGGGACTAGCGGGAAACAATGAGCAGTTCTTC. Its translation: CASSLMPGLAGNNEQFF. The chain employs TRBV7-9 and TRBJ2-1, with 13 bases identical to TRBD2. V trimming: 2 bases; J trimming: 5 bases; junction bases outside the gene matches: 6. The CDR3 totals 17 residues. CDR1 is SEHNR, CDR2 FQNEAQ, per germline (reference sequence).

This chain joins TRBV29-1 and TRBJ1-4, with D unresolved. The CDR3 is 12 amino acids. Germline V gene data show CDR1 as SQVTM and CDR2 as ANQGSEA. The ends were cut back, 5 bases at V and 7 bases at J, with 11 bases in the middle. DNA for the CDR3: TGCAGCGTTTTTGTCGTCGGTGAAAAACTGTTTTTT. Translating gives CSVFVVGEKLFF.

The chain couples TRBV29-1 to TRBJ1-2; possibly TRBD1 for D (6 bases). Trimming took off 7 bases at V and 8 bases at J, with 17 bases between the two ends. The CDR3 consists of 12 residues. Germline V gives CDR1 SQVTM, CDR2 ANQGSEA. The CDR3 bases are TGCAGCGCCGAGTCACAGGGCGACGGCTACACCTTC. Translation gives CSAESQGDGYTF.

This clone was observed once. This chain links TRBV5-8 with TRBJ2-7; TRBD1 is a possible D gene (7 bases). The length of the CDR3 is 16 residues. The germline V gene has CDR1 SGHTS and CDR2 YDEGEE. V was cut by 4 bases and J by 0 bases, with 17 bases left in between. The CDR3 protein is CASSPEGTEPSYEQYF. Written as DNA, the CDR3 is TGTGCCAGCAGCCCGGAGGGGACAGAGCCCTCCTACGAGCAGTACTTC.

The gene calls are TRBV4-3 and TRBJ2-1, with D perhaps matching TRBD1 or TRBD2 (5 bases each). This CDR3 spans 12 amino acids. V lost 5 bases to trimming and J lost 7 bases, with 9 bases between them. The germline CDR1 and CDR2 sequences are LGHNA and YSLEER. The CDR3 region is CASSYWGNEQFF. In nucleotides, the CDR3 is TGCGCCAGCAGCTACTGGGGGAATGAGCAGTTCTTC.

This chain uses TRBV28 with TRBJ1-2; TRBD1 might be the D (5 bases). The CDR3 contains 12 residues. Trimming removed 8 bases from V and 6 bases from J, with 13 bases in between. Germline V CDR1 and CDR2: MDHEN, SYDVKM. The CDR3 DNA sequence: TGTGCCAGCTGGAGCAGGGTCGATGGCTACACCTTC. As protein: CASWSRVDGYTF.

Note on this clone: At one end, the junction sequence differs from germline, possibly due to a read error. This chain uses TRBV7-2 with TRBJ2-5; D call uncertain. CDR3 length: 13 amino acids. CDR1 is SGHTA and CDR2 is FQGNSA in the germline V gene. CDR3 nucleotides: TGTGCCGGCAGCTTAGAGCTGCGGGAGACCCAGTACTTC. Translated, it gives CAGSLELRETQYF.

The chain uses TRBV19 and TRBJ2-1, with TRBD2 identical over 10 bases. The length of the CDR3 is 16 residues. The ends lost 1 base at V and 12 bases at J; junction bases unmatched: 12. CDR1 LNHDA and CDR2 SQIVND come from the germline V gene (reference sequence). Here the CDR3 DNA reads TGTGCCAGTAGTATAGTCGGACTAGCGGACCAAAGGGGGCAGTTCTTC. Its protein product is CASSIVGLADQRGQFF.

J is TRBJ1-1 and V is TRBV18; possible D gene TRBD1, 5 bases. V was clipped by 1 base and J by 2 bases, with 8 bases between them. Per the germline V gene, CDR1 is KGHSH and CDR2 is LQKENI. The length of the CDR3 is 14 residues. The CDR3 region has the DNA TGTGCCAGCTCACCACAAGGGGCCAACACTGAAGCTTTCTTT. Its translation is CASSPQGANTEAFF.

The V gene is TRBV11-1, the J gene TRBJ1-1; the D is unclear. V lost 5 bases and J 1 base, leaving 14 bases between the germline ends. Germline CDR1 reads SGHAT; CDR2 reads FQDESV (reference sequence). The CDR3 sequence is 15 residues long. CDR3 bases: TGTGCCAGCAGCGCTCGCATTTCGGGGAACACTGAAGCTTTCTTT. It specifies CASSARISGNTEAFF.

The chain recombines TRBV18 with TRBJ2-5, with 9 bases identical to TRBD1. V gave up 0 bases and J gave up 1 base; unmatched junction bases: 6. Germline V gene sequence: CDR1 KGHSH, CDR2 LQKENI. The CDR3 has 17 residues. CDR3 region: CASSPPTGQGSQETQYF. Here the CDR3 DNA reads TGTGCCAGCTCACCACCTACGGGACAGGGCTCCCAAGAGACCCAGTACTTC. Supplemented by reference TRBV18 and TRBJ2-5, the full variable domain reads NAGVMQNPRHLVRRRGQEARLRCSPMKGHSHVYWYRQLPEEGLKFMVYLQKENIIDESGMPKERFSAEFPKEGPSILRIQQVVRGDSAAYFCASSPPTGQGSQETQYFGPGTRLLVL.

The chain joins TRBV4-1 to TRBJ2-2; the match to TRBD2 covers 15 bases. J lost 4 bases, V lost 5 bases, and 11 bases had no gene match. Germline V lookup: CDR1 MGHRA, CDR2 YSYEKL. This CDR3 has 19 amino acids. As DNA, the CDR3 is TGCGCCAGCAGCACCCGGACTAGCGGGAGGGGAGGTGGCACCGGGGAGCTGTTTTTT. Translation gives CASSTRTSGRGGGTGELFF.

The rearrangement uses TRBV5-1 and TRBJ1-1, with no clear D. The CDR3 is 13 residues long. Germline V CDR1 and CDR2: SGHRS, YFSETQ. Trimming cost V 4 bases and J 1 base, with 8 bases left between them. The CDR3 loop reads CASSSNQNTEAFF. CDR3 DNA sequence: TGCGCCAGCAGCAGCAACCAGAACACTGAAGCTTTCTTT.

V and J are TRBV5-1 and TRBJ2-6, with D uncertain. The length of the CDR3 is 14 residues. V gave up 4 bases and J gave up 1 base, with 6 bases separating them. Germline-derived CDR1 and CDR2 are SGHRS and YFSETQ. The CDR3 DNA is TGCGCCAGCAGCAAGGGTTCTGGGGCCAACGTCCTGACTTTC. It translates to CASSKGSGANVLTF. Full variable domain (missing parts from reference TRBV5-1 and TRBJ2-6): KAGVTQTPRYLIKTRGQQVTLSCSPISGHRSVSWYQQTPGQGLQFLFEYFSETQRNKGNFPGRFSGRQFSNSRSEMNVSTLELGDSALYLCASSKGSGANVLTFGAGSRLTVL.